This TCR beta chain was found in a study of T cells in localized non-small cell lung cancer. CDR1 and CDR2 (germline): MDHEN, SYDVKM. The V and J ends lost 6 bases and 7 bases, in that order; junction bases with no gene match: 8. The CDR3 length is 14 residues. The method was immunoSEQ multiplex PCR; TCRdb's version includes in-frame clones alone and lacks a portion of them. Of some 41,000 clones in the sample, more than 85% were seen once. The starting material was PBMCs, obtained before any cancer treatment. The clonotype comes from a woman between 35 and 70 years old with stage II lung adenocarcinoma. The rearrangement uses TRBV28 and TRBJ1-5; 8 bases agree with TRBD1. The CDR3 is CASRSTGEEQPQHF. DNA for the CDR3: TGTGCCAGCAGGTCGACAGGGGAGGAACAGCCCCAGCATTTT.